This is a list of T cell receptor beta chains from one sample in a study of blood T cell repertoires in COVID-19. Repertoires were generated with immunoSEQ multiplex PCR, while TCRdb's copy carries only in-frame clones and drops some. The sample has some 450,000 clones, about 90% seen once. The specimen sequenced was peripheral blood. Receptor source: a man aged 18 to 30 with COVID-19, enrolled during active disease. The CDR3 runs from the conserved cysteine through the conserved F or W. A D gene is named only where the DNA matches it firmly. Some rows have no size entry. The others give once, few or many, or a class for an expanded clone.

clone_size j_call d_call v_call cdr3_aa cdr3_nt
NA TRBJ1-2 NA TRBV6-5 CASSYSRAGRDGYTF TGTGCCAGCAGTTACTCGAGGGCGGGGCGCGATGGCTACACCTTC
NA TRBJ2-1 TRBD1 TRBV5-8 CASSWGRGKSGFF TGTGCCAGCAGCTGGGGCAGGGGGAAAAGTGGGTTCTTC
NA TRBJ1-4 TRBD1 TRBV5-4 CASGRDRDNEKLFF TGTGCCAGCGGAAGGGACAGAGATAATGAAAAACTGTTTTTT
NA TRBJ1-4 TRBD1 TRBV30 CAWSRGQGTNEKLFF TGTGCCTGGAGTAGGGGACAGGGAACTAATGAAAAACTGTTTTTT
NA TRBJ1-3 TRBD1 TRBV18 CASSPPGTTGVGNTIYF TGTGCCAGCTCACCACCGGGGACGACAGGGGTTGGAAACACCATATATTTT
NA TRBJ2-1 NA TRBV2 CASSTSGSSYNEQFF TGTGCCAGCAGTACAAGCGGTAGCTCCTACAATGAGCAGTTCTTC
NA TRBJ2-2 NA TRBV6-5 CASKLVNTGELFF TGTGCCAGCAAACTAGTTAACACCGGGGAGCTGTTTTTT
NA TRBJ1-5 NA TRBV7-6 CASSLAGNRVTPNQPQHF TGTGCCAGCAGCTTAGCCGGTAACAGGGTTACACCCAATCAGCCCCAGCATTTT
NA TRBJ2-7 TRBD2 TRBV2 CASSGTSGSEQYF TGTGCCAGCAGTGGGACTAGCGGGAGCGAGCAGTACTTC
NA TRBJ1-5 NA TRBV6-5 CASTNGNQPQHF TGTGCCAGCACGAACGGGAATCAGCCCCAGCATTTT
NA TRBJ2-4 NA TRBV4-1 CASSQGGAKNIQYF TGCGCCAGCAGCCAAGGAGGGGCCAAAAACATTCAGTACTTC
NA TRBJ2-7 NA TRBV5-1 CASSFGSGYEQYF TGCGCCAGCAGCTTCGGGTCGGGCTACGAGCAGTACTTC
NA TRBJ2-1 NA TRBV6-1 CASSEPGSSYNEQFF TGTGCCAGCAGTGAGCCGGGAAGCTCCTACAATGAGCAGTTCTTC
NA TRBJ2-7 NA TRBV24-1 CATSAMWGGNEQYF TGTGCCACCAGTGCTATGTGGGGGGGCAACGAGCAGTACTTC
NA TRBJ1-4 TRBD1 TRBV18 CASSPVDRATGKLFF TGTGCCAGCTCACCAGTGGACAGGGCAACAGGAAAACTGTTTTTT
NA TRBJ2-1 NA TRBV6-2/TRBV6-3 CASSPYRYEQFF TGTGCCAGCAGCCCGTATCGTTATGAGCAGTTCTTC
NA TRBJ2-7 NA TRBV19 CASSIDLGLSEQYF TGTGCCAGTAGTATAGATCTCGGACTATCCGAGCAGTACTTC
NA TRBJ2-1 TRBD2 TRBV19 CASSILAGGKGHEQFF TGTGCCAGTAGTATCCTAGCGGGAGGTAAGGGCCATGAGCAGTTCTTC
once TRBJ2-7 NA TRBV21-1 CASSKRSTRGQYF TGTGCCAGCAGCAAGCGGTCGACTCGCGGGCAGTACTTC
NA TRBJ2-5 NA TRBV6-1 CASSDGSPLQETQYF TGTGCCAGCAGTGACGGGAGCCCCCTCCAAGAGACCCAGTACTTC
NA TRBJ1-1 NA TRBV5-4 CASSNRVVDTEAFF TGTGCCAGCAGCAACAGGGTGGTGGACACTGAAGCTTTCTTT
NA TRBJ2-1 TRBD1 TRBV2 CASVLGQGDHEQFF TGTGCCAGTGTTTTGGGACAGGGGGATCATGAGCAGTTCTTC
NA TRBJ2-1 TRBD2 TRBV19 CASRISGSSYNEQFF TGTGCCAGTAGGATTAGCGGGAGCTCCTACAATGAGCAGTTCTTC
NA TRBJ2-3 TRBD1 TRBV9 CASSGTGARTDTQYF TGTGCCAGCAGCGGCACAGGGGCCCGCACAGATACGCAGTATTTT
once TRBJ2-7 NA TRBV6-1 CASSDQGSLYEQYF TGTGCCAGCAGTGACCAGGGGAGCCTCTACGAGCAGTACTTC
NA TRBJ2-3 TRBD2 TRBV10-2 CASRDKGGLAFNTQYF TGCGCCAGCAGGGATAAAGGGGGACTAGCGTTCAATACGCAGTATTTT
once TRBJ2-1 TRBD2 TRBV5-6 CASSKGLAGEQFF TGTGCCAGCAGCAAGGGACTAGCGGGTGAGCAGTTCTTC
NA TRBJ2-2 TRBD2 TRBV5-1 CASSLTSGRDTGELFF TGCGCCAGCAGCTTGACTAGCGGGAGGGACACCGGGGAGCTGTTTTTT
NA TRBJ2-5 NA TRBV30 CAWSTQLAHETQYF TGTGCCTGGAGTACCCAACTAGCCCACGAGACCCAGTACTTC
NA TRBJ2-7 TRBD2 TRBV19 CASSIAGGPSEQYF TGTGCCAGTAGTATAGCGGGAGGGCCGAGCGAGCAGTACTTC
NA TRBJ2-1 NA TRBV19 CASRIYSESSYNEQFF TGTGCCAGTAGGATTTATAGCGAAAGCTCCTACAATGAGCAGTTCTTC
NA TRBJ2-1 NA TRBV12-3/TRBV12-4 CASSTMEVREQFF TGTGCCAGCAGTACCATGGAGGTTCGGGAGCAGTTCTTC
once TRBJ2-7 NA TRBV19 CASSGSVSYEQYF TGTGCCAGTAGTGGGAGCGTCTCCTACGAGCAGTACTTC
once TRBJ1-2 NA TRBV29-1 CSVATGKGYTF TGCAGCGTTGCCACAGGGAAGGGCTACACCTTC
NA TRBJ2-7 NA TRBV7-9 CASSLSSSEQYF TGTGCCAGCAGCTTATCTAGTAGCGAGCAGTACTTC
NA TRBJ1-5 NA TRBV11-2 CASSLDSGYGQPQHF TGTGCCAGCAGCTTAGATTCAGGGTATGGACAGCCCCAGCATTTT
NA TRBJ2-3 TRBD1 TRBV27 CASSLGLTGVADTQYF TGTGCCAGCAGTTTAGGGTTGACAGGGGTGGCAGATACGCAGTATTTT
NA TRBJ2-2 TRBD2 TRBV3-1/TRBV3-2 CASTLAVNTGELFF TGTGCCAGCACTCTAGCGGTGAACACCGGGGAGCTGTTTTTT
once TRBJ2-2 NA TRBV2 CASSERGLLNTGELFF TGTGCCAGCAGTGAGCGGGGACTGCTGAACACCGGGGAGCTGTTTTTT
NA TRBJ1-2 NA TRBV19 CASSLRTRTYGYTF TGTGCCAGTAGTCTCAGAACACGGACTTATGGCTACACCTTC